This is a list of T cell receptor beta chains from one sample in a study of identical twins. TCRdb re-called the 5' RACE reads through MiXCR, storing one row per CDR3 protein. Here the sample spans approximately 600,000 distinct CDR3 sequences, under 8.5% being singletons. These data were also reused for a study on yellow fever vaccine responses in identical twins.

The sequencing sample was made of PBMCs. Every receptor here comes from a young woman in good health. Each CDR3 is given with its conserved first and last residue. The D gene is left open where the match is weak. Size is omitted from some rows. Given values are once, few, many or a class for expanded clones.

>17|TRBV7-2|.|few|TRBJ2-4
TGTGCCAGCAGCTTAGCATATGCCCGACTAGCCAAAAACATTCAGTACTTC
CASSLAYARLAKNIQYF
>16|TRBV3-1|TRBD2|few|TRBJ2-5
TGTGCCAGCACCAACTCACTAGCGGGTCTTCAAGAGACCCAGTACTTC
CASTNSLAGLQETQYF
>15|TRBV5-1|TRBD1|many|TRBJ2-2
TGTGCCAGCAGTTTGACAGGGGGCAACACCGGGGAGCTGTTTTTT
CASSLTGGNTGELFF
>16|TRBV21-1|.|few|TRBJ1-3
TGTGCCAGCAGCAGAAGGACGGCCCACTCTGGAAACACCATATATTTT
CASSRRTAHSGNTIYF
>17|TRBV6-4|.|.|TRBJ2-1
TGTGCCAGCAGTCGGGGGGCAATATCGTCGTCATACAATGAGCAGTTCTTC
CASSRGAISSSYNEQFF
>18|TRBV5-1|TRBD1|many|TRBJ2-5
TGCGCCAGCAGCCCCCCGCTTTTGGACAGGGCCTCCAAAGAGACCCAGTACTTC
CASSPPLLDRASKETQYF
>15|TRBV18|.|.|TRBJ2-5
TGTGCCAGCTCACCACCCCCCCCAGGGGGGAAGACCCAGTACTTC
CASSPPPPGGKTQYF
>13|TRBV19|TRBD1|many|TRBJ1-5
TGTGCCAGTACCCCAGGGGGAAATCAGCCCCAGCATTTT
CASTPGGNQPQHF
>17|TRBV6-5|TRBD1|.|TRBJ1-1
TGTGCCAGCAGTTTTGACGGGACAGAACTCCTGAACACTGAAGCTTTCTTT
CASSFDGTELLNTEAFF
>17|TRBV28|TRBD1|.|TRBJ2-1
TGTGCCAGCAGTCCCTACATCGACAGGGGGCCCTACAATGAGCAGTTCTTC
CASSPYIDRGPYNEQFF
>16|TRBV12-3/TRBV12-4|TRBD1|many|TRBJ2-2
TGTGCCAGCAAACCTCCCGGGACAGGGGGCACCGGGGAGCTGTTTTTT
CASKPPGTGGTGELFF
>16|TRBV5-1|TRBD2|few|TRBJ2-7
TGCGCCAGCAGCTTGGCGACTAGCGGGAAATCACACGAGCAGTACTTC
CASSLATSGKSHEQYF
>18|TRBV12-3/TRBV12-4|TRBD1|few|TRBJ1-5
TGTGCCAGCAGTACCGGACAGGGGATCCTATATAGCAATCAGCCCCAGCATTTT
CASSTGQGILYSNQPQHF
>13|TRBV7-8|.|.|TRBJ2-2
TGTGCCCAAGAGGAGGGGGCGGCCGGGGAGCTGTTTTTT
CAQEEGAAGELFF
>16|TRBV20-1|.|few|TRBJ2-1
TGCAGTGCTAGAGACCGGTCGTCGGCCTCCTACAATGAGCAGTTCTTC
CSARDRSSASYNEQFF
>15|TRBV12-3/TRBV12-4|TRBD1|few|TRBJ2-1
TGTGCCAGCAGCTACCGGACAGGGGGGGTTAATGAGCAGTTCTTC
CASSYRTGGVNEQFF